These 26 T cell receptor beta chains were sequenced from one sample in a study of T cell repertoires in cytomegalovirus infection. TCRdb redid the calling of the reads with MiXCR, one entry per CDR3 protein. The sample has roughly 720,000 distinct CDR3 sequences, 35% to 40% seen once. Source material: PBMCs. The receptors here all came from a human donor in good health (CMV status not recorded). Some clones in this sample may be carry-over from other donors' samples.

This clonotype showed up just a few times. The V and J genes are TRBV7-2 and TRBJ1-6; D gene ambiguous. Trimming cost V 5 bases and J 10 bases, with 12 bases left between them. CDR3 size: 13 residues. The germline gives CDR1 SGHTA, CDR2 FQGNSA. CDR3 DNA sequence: TGTGCCAGCAGCGCCGGGAGGAACTCACCCCTCCACTTT. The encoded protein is CASSAGRNSPLHF.

CDR3 residues: CASTPGLAGGYEQYF. CDR3 DNA sequence: TGTGCCAGCACCCCCGGACTAGCGGGGGGTTACGAGCAGTACTTC. The rearrangement joins TRBV12-3 or TRBV12-4 to TRBJ2-7; 14 positions agree with TRBD2. V dropped 7 bases and J dropped 4; count of bases not matched to a gene: 6. The CDR3 is 15 residues long.

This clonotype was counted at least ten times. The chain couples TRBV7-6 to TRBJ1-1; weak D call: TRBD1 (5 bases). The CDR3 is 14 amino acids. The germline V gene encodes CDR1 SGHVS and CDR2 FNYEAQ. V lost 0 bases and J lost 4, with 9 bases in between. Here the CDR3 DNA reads TGTGCCAGCAGCTTAGCGGCGGGGGGCACTGAAGCTTTCTTT. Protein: CASSLAAGGTEAFF.

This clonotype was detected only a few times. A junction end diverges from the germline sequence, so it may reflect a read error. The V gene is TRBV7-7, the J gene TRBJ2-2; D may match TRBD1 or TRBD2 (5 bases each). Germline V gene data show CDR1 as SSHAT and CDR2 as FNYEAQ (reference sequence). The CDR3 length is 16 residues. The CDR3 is CASSLGPTANTGELFF. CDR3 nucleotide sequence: TGTGCTAGCAGCTTGGGACCTACCGCGAACACCGGGGAGCTGTTTTTT.

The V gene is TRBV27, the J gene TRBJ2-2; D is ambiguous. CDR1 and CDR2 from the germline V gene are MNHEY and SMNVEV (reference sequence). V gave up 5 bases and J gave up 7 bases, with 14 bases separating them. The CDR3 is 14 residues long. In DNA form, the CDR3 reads TGTGCCAGCAGTCCCCTAGGGCCTATCGGGGAGCTGTTTTTT. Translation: CASSPLGPIGELFF.

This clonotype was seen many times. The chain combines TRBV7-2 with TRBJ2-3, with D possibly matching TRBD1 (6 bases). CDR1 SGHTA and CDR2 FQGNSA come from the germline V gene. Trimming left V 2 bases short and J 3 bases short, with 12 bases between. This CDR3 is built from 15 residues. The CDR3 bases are TGTGCCAGCAGCTTAAATGGGGGCAGGACAGATACGCAGTATTTT. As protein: CASSLNGGRTDTQYF.

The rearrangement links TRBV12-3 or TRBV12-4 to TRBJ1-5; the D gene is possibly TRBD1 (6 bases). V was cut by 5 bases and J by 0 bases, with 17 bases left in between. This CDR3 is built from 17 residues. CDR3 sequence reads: CASSAHQGIGSNQPQHF. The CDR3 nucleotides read TGTGCCAGCAGTGCCCACCAGGGGATCGGTAGCAATCAGCCCCAGCATTTT.

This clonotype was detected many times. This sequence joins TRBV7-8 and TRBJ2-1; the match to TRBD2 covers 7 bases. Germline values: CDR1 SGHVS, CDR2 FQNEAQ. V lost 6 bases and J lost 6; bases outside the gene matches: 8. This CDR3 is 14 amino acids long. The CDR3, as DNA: TGTGCCAGCAGGCGGGGGAATAACCCCAATGAGCAGTTCTTC. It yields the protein CASRRGNNPNEQFF. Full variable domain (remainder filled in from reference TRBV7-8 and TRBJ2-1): GAGVSQSPRYKVAKRGQDVALRCDPISGHVSLFWYQQALGQGPEFLTYFQNEAQLDKSGLPSDRFFAERPEGSVSTLKIQRTQQEDSAVYLCASRRGNNPNEQFFGPGTRLTVL.

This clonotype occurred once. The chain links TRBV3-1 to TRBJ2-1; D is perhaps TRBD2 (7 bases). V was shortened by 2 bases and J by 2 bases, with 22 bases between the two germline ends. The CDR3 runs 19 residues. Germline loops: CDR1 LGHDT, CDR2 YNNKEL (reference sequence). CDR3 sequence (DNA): TGTGCCAGCAGCCAAAGGGGGGGCCAAGGGCGGGCTACCTACAATGAGCAGTTCTTC. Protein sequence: CASSQRGGQGRATYNEQFF.

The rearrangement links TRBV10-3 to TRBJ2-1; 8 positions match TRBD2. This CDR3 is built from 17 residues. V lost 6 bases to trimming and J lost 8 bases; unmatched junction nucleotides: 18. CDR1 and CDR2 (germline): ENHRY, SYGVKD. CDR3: CAISASRGSAGVYEQFF. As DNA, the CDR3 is TGTGCCATCAGCGCCAGTAGGGGTTCAGCGGGAGTTTATGAGCAGTTCTTC.

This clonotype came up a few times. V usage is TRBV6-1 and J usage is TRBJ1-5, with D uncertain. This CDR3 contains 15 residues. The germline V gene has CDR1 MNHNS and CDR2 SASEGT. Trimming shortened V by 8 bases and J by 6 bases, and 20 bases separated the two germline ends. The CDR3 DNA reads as TGTGCCAGCCGGGCCCGGGGAGGTATCAGTCAGCCCCAGCATTTT. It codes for CASRARGGISQPQHF.

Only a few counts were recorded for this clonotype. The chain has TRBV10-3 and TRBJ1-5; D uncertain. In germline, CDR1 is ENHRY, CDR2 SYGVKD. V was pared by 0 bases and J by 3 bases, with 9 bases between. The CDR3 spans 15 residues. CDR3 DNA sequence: TGTGCCATCAGTGAGTCGAGTCAGTTCAATCAGCCCCAGCATTTT. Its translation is CAISESSQFNQPQHF.

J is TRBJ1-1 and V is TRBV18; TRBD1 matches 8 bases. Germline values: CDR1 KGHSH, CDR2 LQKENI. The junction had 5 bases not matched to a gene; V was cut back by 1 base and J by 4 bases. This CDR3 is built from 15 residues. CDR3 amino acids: CASSPLDRVVTEAFF. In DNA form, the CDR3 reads TGTGCCAGCTCACCACTGGACAGGGTGGTCACTGAAGCTTTCTTT.

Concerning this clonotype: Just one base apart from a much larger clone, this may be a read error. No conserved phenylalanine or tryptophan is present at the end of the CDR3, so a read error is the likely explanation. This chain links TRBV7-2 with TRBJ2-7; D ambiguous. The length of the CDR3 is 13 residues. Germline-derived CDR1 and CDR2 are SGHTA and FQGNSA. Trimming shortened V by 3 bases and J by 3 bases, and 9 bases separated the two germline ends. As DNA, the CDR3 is TGTGCCAGCAGCTTTGCGGACGGCTACGAGCAGTACTTA. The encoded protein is CASSFADGYEQYL.

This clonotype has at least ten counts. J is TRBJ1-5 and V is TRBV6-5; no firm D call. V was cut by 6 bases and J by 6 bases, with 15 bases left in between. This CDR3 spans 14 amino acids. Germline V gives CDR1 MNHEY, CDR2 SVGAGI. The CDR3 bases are TGTGCCAGCAGGGGTCCGGGGTCGGGTCAGCCCCAGCATTTT. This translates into CASRGPGSGQPQHF.

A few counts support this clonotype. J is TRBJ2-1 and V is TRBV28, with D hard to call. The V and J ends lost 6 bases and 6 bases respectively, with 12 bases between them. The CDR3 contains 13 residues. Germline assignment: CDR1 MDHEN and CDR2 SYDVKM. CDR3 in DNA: TGTGCCAGCAGCCCTGCCTCTGGCAATGAGCAGTTCTTC. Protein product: CASSPASGNEQFF.

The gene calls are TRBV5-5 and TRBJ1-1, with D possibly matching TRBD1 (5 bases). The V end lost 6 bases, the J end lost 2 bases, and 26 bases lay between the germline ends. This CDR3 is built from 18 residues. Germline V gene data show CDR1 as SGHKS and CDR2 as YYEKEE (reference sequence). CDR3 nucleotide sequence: TGTGCCAGCACCGCGCCACGCAGGGATCTTCCCGATAACACTGAAGCTTTCTTT. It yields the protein CASTAPRRDLPDNTEAFF.

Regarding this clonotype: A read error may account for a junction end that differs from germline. CDR3 in amino acids: CASSYRLARGEQVF. As DNA, the CDR3 is TGTGCCAGCAGTTATCGACTAGCGAGAGGTGAGCAGGTCTTC. V usage is TRBV12-3 or TRBV12-4 and J usage is TRBJ2-1, with 8 bases lining up with TRBD2. CDR3 size: 14 residues.

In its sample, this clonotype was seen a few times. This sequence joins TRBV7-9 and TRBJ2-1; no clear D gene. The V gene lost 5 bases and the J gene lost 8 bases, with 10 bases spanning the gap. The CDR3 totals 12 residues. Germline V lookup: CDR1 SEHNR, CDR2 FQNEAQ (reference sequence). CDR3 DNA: TGTGCCAGCAGCCCCATAGGCGATGAGCAGTTCTTC. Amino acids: CASSPIGDEQFF.

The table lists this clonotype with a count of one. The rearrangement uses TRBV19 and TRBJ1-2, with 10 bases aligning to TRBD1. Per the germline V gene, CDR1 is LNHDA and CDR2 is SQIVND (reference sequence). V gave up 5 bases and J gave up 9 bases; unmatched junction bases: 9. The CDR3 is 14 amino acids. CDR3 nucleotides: TGTGCCAGTAGTCCACGACAGGGGGCAAGTAGCTACACCTTC. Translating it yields CASSPRQGASSYTF. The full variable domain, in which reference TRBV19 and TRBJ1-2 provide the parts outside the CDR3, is DGGITQSPKYLFRKEGQNVTLSCEQNLNHDAMYWYRQDPGQGLRLIYYSQIVNDFQKGDIAEGYSVSREKKESFPLTVTSAQKNPTAFYLCASSPRQGASSYTFGSGTRLTVV.

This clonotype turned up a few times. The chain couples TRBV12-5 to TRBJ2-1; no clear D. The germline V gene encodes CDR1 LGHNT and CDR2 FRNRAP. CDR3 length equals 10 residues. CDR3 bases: TGTGCCTACCTCTACAATGAGCAGTTCTTC. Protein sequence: CAYLYNEQFF.

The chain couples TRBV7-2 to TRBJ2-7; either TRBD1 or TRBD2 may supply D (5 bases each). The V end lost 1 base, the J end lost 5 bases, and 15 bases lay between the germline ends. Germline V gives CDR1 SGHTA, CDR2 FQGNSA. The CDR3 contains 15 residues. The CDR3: CASSLVPGGADEQYF. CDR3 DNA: TGTGCCAGCAGCTTAGTGCCTGGGGGAGCGGACGAGCAGTACTTC. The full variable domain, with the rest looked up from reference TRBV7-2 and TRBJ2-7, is GAGVSQSPSNKVTEKGKDVELRCDPISGHTALYWYRQSLGQGLEFLIYFQGNSAPDKSGLPSDRFSAERTGGSVSTLTIQRTQQEDSAVYLCASSLVPGGADEQYFGPGTRLTVT.

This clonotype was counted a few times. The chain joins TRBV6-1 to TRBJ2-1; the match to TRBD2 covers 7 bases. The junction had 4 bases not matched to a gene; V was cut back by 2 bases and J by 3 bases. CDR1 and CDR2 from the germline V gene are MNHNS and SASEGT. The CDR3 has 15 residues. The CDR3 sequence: CASSEPPGGYNEQFF. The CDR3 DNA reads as TGTGCCAGCAGTGAACCCCCGGGAGGCTACAATGAGCAGTTCTTC.

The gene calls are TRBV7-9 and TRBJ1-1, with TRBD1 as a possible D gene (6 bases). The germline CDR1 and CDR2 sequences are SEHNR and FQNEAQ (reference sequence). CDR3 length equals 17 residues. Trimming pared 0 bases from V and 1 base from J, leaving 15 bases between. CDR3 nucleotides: TGTGCCAGCAGCTTAGCTACAGGGCATCTAGCGAACACTGAAGCTTTCTTT. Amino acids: CASSLATGHLANTEAFF.

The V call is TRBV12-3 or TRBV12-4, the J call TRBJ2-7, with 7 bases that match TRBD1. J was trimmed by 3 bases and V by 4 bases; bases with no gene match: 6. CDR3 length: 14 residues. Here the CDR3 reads CASSSTGFFYEQYF. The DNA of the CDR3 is TGTGCCAGCAGTTCGACAGGGTTTTTCTACGAGCAGTACTTC.

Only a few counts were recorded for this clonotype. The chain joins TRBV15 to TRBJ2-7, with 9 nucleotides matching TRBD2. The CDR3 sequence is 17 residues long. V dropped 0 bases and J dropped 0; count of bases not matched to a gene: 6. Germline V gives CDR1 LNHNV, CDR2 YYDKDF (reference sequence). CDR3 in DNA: TGTGCCACCAGCAGAGATCGGGGAGCGGGAGGCTCCTACGAGCAGTACTTC. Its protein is CATSRDRGAGGSYEQYF.